The following is a T cell receptor (beta chain) sequence with its context. Treatment specified: 15 Gy SBRT to primary tumor, nephrectomy 4 weeks later. This specimen belongs to a study of radiation and T cells in renal cell carcinoma. Germline loops: CDR1 SGHTA, CDR2 FQGNSA. V was trimmed by 3 bases and J by 2 bases, leaving 16 bases between them. The length of the CDR3 is 16 residues. Sequencing used immunoSEQ multiplex PCR; TCRdb keeps in-frame clones, though not all of them. Here the sample spans more than 15,000 clones, about 54% being singletons. The V call is TRBV7-2, the J call TRBJ1-2; D not resolved. The TCR was taken from a middle-aged man with renal cell carcinoma. Sequencing was performed on tumor tissue, taken from a patient whose treatment included radiotherapy and nephrectomy. The CDR3 bases are TGTGCCAGCAGCTTCACCTTAACCGGCCTGAACTATGGCTACACCTTC. As protein: CASSFTLTGLNYGYTF.